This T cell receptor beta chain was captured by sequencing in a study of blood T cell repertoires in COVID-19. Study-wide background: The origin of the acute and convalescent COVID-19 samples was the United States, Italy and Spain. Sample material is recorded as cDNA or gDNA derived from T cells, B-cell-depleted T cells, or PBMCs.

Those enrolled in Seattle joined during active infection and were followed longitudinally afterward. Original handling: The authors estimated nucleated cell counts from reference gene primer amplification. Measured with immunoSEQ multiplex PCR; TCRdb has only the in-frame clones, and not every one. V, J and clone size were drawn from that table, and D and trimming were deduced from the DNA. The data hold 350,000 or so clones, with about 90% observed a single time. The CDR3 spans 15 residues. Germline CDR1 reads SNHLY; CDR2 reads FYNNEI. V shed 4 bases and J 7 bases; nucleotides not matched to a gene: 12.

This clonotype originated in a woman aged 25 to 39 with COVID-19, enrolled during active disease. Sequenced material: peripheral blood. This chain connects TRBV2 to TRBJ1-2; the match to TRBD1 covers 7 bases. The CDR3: CASSALRGQTGGYTF. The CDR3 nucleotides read TGTGCCAGCAGTGCCTTAAGGGGACAGACGGGTGGCTACACCTTC.